This T cell receptor (beta chain) comes out of a study of T cell repertoires in ileal Crohn's disease (dated by TCRdb to the late 2010s). About the full investigation: The median duration of disease was roughly 7.6 years, and at the time of surgery 35% of patients were active smokers. All patients had surgery for a complication: stricturing disease in about 60% and penetrating disease in about 40%. Roughly half of the patients were given postoperative therapy, with around 11 receiving thiopurines and 15 to 20 receiving anti-TNF agents. M6 samples were neoterminal ileum biopsies taken at postoperative colonoscopy. The TCR repertoire was analysed in about 62 patients with Crohn's disease drawn from a prospective multicentre cohort. The study ran alongside a multicentre cohort designed to identify predictors of early endoscopic recurrence after ileocolonic resection. A Rutgeerts score higher than i0 was the definition used for endoscopic postoperative recurrence. A total of about 170 mucosal samples from around 60 patients were sequenced, with samples obtained at several locations on the surgical specimen and at postoperative endoscopy.

The time point label on this specimen signifies: neoterminal ileum biopsy at postoperative endoscopy, about 6 months after surgery. Eligible patients were adults with ileal or ileocolonic Crohn's disease who had an indication for ileocolonic resection. Before DNA extraction, whole ileal mucosal biopsies were kept frozen at -80 degrees C. Genomic DNA was isolated from frozen whole biopsies using a TRizol-based method, and the DNA was quantified with a NanoDrop 2000 spectrophotometer. With respect to this clone: It lacks a known antigen. No base-level quality is on record; no much larger clone is a single base apart.

About 500 nanograms of biopsy DNA per sample were submitted for commercial TCRB immunosequencing. CDR3 regions were amplified from genomic DNA by Adaptive Biotechnology using a two-step, amplification bias-controlled multiplex PCR. In the first PCR, primers covered every V and J gene segment, and in the second PCR, barcodes and Illumina adapters were added. An Illumina instrument was used to sequence the CDR3 libraries. As for how the authors treated the data: The analysis used both the pipelines supplied by the vendor and custom analysis of the raw data in R/Bioconductor with R version 3.3.0. Clonality, which ranges from 0 to 1, was calculated as the inverse of the normalised Shannon entropy across all productive clones. The repertoire share taken up by the top 100 clones defined high-frequency clones, and only clones that passed a 95% confidence test were kept. The Simpson index measured repertoire diversity, and the Morisita-Horn index measured overlap between samples. As stored in TCRdb, this immuneACCESS dataset retains in-frame rearrangements with V and J assigned. A fraction of the clones does not appear; measured against another copy, unresolved V genes explain less than half of the discrepancy, and the remainder lacks a known reason. The V and J calls and the clone size are those of that table, but D and trimming were determined from the DNA. A total of 13,000 to 15,000 clones appear in this sample, 65% to 85% of them only once. Around 4.1% of the sample rests with the top ten.

General findings and caveats noted by the study authors: Higher high-frequency clone percentages at surgery were associated with endoscopic recurrence; all patients with clonality above 26.8% (18/57) had recurrence. Postoperative endoscopy timing varied within the first year after surgery, with a median delay of 6.9 months. Compared with CD4 T cells, sorted CD8 T cells held more high-frequency clones, which suggests that the mucosal expansions were mostly CD8. Patients who were active smokers at surgery had a significantly higher proportion of clonal expansions than non-smokers (roughly 24% vs 19%, p=0.02). Only a subgroup of patients, of unstated size, had their mucosal CD4 and CD8 T cells sorted and sequenced.

For CDR1 and CDR2, the germline V gene lists SGHDT and YYEEEE. Including cysteine and phenylalanine, the CDR3 has 14 amino acids. The read is trimmed to its CDR3 DNA, 42 bases read in frame from base 1. V loses 1 base, J loses 4 bases, and the germline ends lie 11 bases apart. The TCR was taken from an adult with Crohn's disease. The sample consisted of ileal tissue. The sequence joins TRBV5-6 to TRBJ1-2; the D gene assignment is ambiguous. The CDR3: CASSLNESPYGYTF. The nucleotides read TGTGCCAGCAGCTTGAACGAATCGCCCTATGGCTACACCTTC.